Below, 6 T cell receptor beta chains from the same sample are listed, as sequenced in a study of T cells in Graves' hyperthyroidism and ophthalmopathy. Amplified TCR beta CDR3 regions came from RNA transcripts. The HTBI set primed first-round TCR CDR3 RT-PCR. TCRdb re-analysed the multiplex PCR reads in MiXCR, keeping a single row per CDR3 protein. The top ten clones hold roughly 8.3% of a sample with about 840,000 distinct CDR3 sequences, 38% of them seen once. The sequencing sample was made of blood. The receptors were sampled from a man aged 18 to 30 with Graves' hyperthyroidism.

This clonotype was picked up many times. The rearrangement joins TRBV25-1 to TRBJ2-7; 10 nucleotides agree with TRBD2. Germline CDR1 is MGHDK and CDR2 is SYGVNS. V lost 11 bases to trimming and J lost 5 bases; unmatched junction nucleotides: 12. This CDR3 is 14 amino acids long. CDR3 nucleotides: TGTGCCCCCATAAGGGGGCTAGCGGGAGACGAGCAGTACTTC. Translating gives CAPIRGLAGDEQYF.

This clonotype was seen only a few times. The CDR3 region is CASSQGYRDTEAFF. CDR3 in DNA: TGCGCCAGCAGCCAAGGGTACAGGGACACTGAAGCTTTCTTT. This rearrangement joins TRBV4-1 to TRBJ1-1; D perhaps matches TRBD1 (6 bases). CDR1 is MGHRA, CDR2 YSYEKL, per germline. Trimming took off 1 base at V and 3 bases at J, with 9 bases between the two ends. The CDR3 consists of 14 residues.

In its sample, this clonotype was seen many times. V usage is TRBV10-3 and J usage is TRBJ2-5; 8 bases align to TRBD2. The CDR3 runs 14 residues. Germline CDR1 ENHRY, CDR2 SYGVKD. V shed 4 bases, J shed 4 bases, and the junction held 5 bases outside the gene matches. The CDR3 here is CAISAAGAGETQYF. The CDR3 DNA is TGTGCCATCAGTGCAGCGGGAGCCGGAGAGACCCAGTACTTC.

This clonotype appeared a few times. This rearrangement joins TRBV20-1 to TRBJ1-2; D is undetermined. Germline V CDR1 and CDR2: DFQATT, SNEGSKA (reference sequence). CDR3 size: 13 residues. V gave up 2 bases and J gave up 0 bases, with 7 bases separating them. Here the CDR3 reads CSARSGPNYGYTF. The CDR3 DNA is TGCAGTGCTAGATCCGGGCCTAACTATGGCTACACCTTC.

This clonotype appeared a single time. The rearrangement joins TRBV6-1 to TRBJ2-7; weak D call: TRBD1 (6 bases). The germline gives CDR1 MNHNS, CDR2 SASEGT. The CDR3 length is 12 residues. Trimming stripped 7 bases from V and 10 bases from J, with 17 bases between. The CDR3, as DNA: TGTGCCAGCACTTTCGACAGGACGGTCCAGTACTTC. This translates into CASTFDRTVQYF.

The chain combines TRBV7-2 with TRBJ1-3; D not certain. The V gene's germline CDR1 is SGHTA and CDR2 FQGNSA. This CDR3 has 15 residues. V lost 1 base to trimming and J lost 0 bases, with 7 bases between them. The CDR3 DNA follows: TGTGCCAGCAGCTTAGTGTCGCGCTCTGGAAACACCATATATTTT. It encodes CASSLVSRSGNTIYF.